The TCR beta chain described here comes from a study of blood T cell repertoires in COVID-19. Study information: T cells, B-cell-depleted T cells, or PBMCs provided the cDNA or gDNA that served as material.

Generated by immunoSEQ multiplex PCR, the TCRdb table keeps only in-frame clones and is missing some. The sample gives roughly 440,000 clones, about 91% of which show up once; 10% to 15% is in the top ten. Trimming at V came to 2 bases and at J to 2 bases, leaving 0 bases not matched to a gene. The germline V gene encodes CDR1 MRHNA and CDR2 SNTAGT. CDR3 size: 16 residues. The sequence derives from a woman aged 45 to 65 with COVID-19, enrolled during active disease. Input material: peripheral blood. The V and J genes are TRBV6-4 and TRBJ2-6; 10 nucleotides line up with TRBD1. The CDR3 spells CASSDGTGAGANVLTF. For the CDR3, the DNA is TGTGCCAGCAGTGACGGGACAGGGGCTGGGGCCAACGTCCTGACTTTC.